One sample yielded the 10 T cell receptor beta chains listed below, sequenced in a study of T-cell memory formation after mild COVID-19. TCRdb reprocessed the 5' RACE reads via MiXCR and lists one record per CDR3 protein. The sample contains 500,000 to 600,000 distinct CDR3 sequences, roughly 18% of which appear only once. Sequencing was done on a sample of PBMCs or a T cell subset sorted from them (not recorded which). Receptor source: an adult woman who had mild COVID-19 (a few samples of this study predate the infection). Cell type and time point are not known.

The rearrangement uses TRBV4-3 and TRBJ1-1; the D gene is possibly TRBD1 (5 bases). Trimming left V 0 bases short and J 5 bases short, with 13 bases between. Per the germline V gene, CDR1 is LGHNA and CDR2 is YSLEER. The CDR3 length is 15 residues. CDR3 region: CASSQEAGGRTEAFF. DNA for the CDR3: TGCGCCAGCAGCCAAGAAGCCGGGGGTAGAACTGAAGCTTTCTTT.

The chain is built from TRBV27 and TRBJ2-5, with D hard to call. Germline V lookup: CDR1 MNHEY, CDR2 SMNVEV (reference sequence). This CDR3 comprises 12 residues. V gave up 9 bases and J gave up 5 bases, with 13 bases separating them. As DNA, the CDR3 is TGTGCCAGTTACAACCTAGGGGAGACCCAGTACTTC. Translated: CASYNLGETQYF.

The rearrangement uses TRBV5-1 and TRBJ2-5, with a possible D match to TRBD2 (5 bases). V dropped 0 bases and J dropped 4 bases, with 16 bases sitting between them. The germline V gene has CDR1 SGHRS and CDR2 YFSETQ. The CDR3 spans 16 residues. As DNA, the CDR3 is TGCGCCAGCAGCTTGGCCCTAGACGGGATTATAGAGACCCAGTACTTC. It encodes CASSLALDGIIETQYF.

In this sample, this clonotype turned up a few times. The DNA of the CDR3 is TGTGCCAGCAGCTTGACTAGTCTGAACACCGGGGAGCTGTTTTTT. It encodes CASSLTSLNTGELFF. V is TRBV7-2 and J is TRBJ2-2, with a weak D call TRBD2 (6 bases). V was clipped by 3 bases and J by 1 base, with 9 bases between them. This CDR3 is built from 15 residues. Germline loops: CDR1 SGHTA, CDR2 FQGNSA.

This clonotype was picked up one time. The V and J genes are TRBV12-3 or TRBV12-4 and TRBJ2-5; D remains unclear. The CDR3 is 14 amino acids. V lost 1 base and J lost 6, with 12 bases in between. CDR3 DNA: TGTGCCAGCAGTTTAGGTGATATCTGGCAGACCCAGTACTTC. It translates to CASSLGDIWQTQYF.

The V call is TRBV28, the J call TRBJ1-5; D uncertain. Trimming shortened V by 6 bases and J by 5 bases, and 11 bases separated the two germline ends. Germline CDR1 and CDR2: MDHEN and SYDVKM. The CDR3 spans 13 residues. CDR3 sequence (DNA): TGTGCCAGCAGGGGTCTTATGTATCAGCCCCAGCATTTT. It codes for CASRGLMYQPQHF.

CDR3 nucleotide sequence: TGTGCCAGCAGTTTAAGACGGAAGAACACTGAAGCTTTCTTT. Translation gives CASSLRRKNTEAFF. The chain carries TRBV6-5 and TRBJ1-1; D uncertain. The CDR3 extends over 14 amino acids. CDR1 and CDR2 from the germline V gene are MNHEY and SVGAGI. V lost 4 bases, J lost 1 base, and 10 bases lay in between.

This clonotype has a handful of counts. The rearrangement links TRBV6-1 to TRBJ2-5; a weak D match, TRBD2 (6 bases). The CDR3 covers 13 residues. Trimming removed 4 bases at V and 5 bases at J, with 11 bases between. The germline CDR1 and CDR2 sequences are MNHNS and SASEGT. The CDR3: CASSVLEGETQYF. The CDR3 coding sequence is TGTGCCAGCAGTGTTCTGGAGGGGGAGACCCAGTACTTC.

The sample holds one count of this clonotype. This sequence joins TRBV4-3 and TRBJ2-7, with 7 positions matching TRBD2. The CDR3 length is 15 residues. V trimming: 1 base; J trimming: 1 base; junction bases outside the gene matches: 4. CDR1 and CDR2 (germline): LGHNA, YSLEER. The CDR3 bases are TGCGCCAGCAGCCAAGGGGGGGGTGTATCCTACGAGCAGTACTTC. It specifies CASSQGGGVSYEQYF.

This chain links TRBV29-1 with TRBJ1-2, with 9 bases fitting TRBD1. Trimming removed 4 bases from V and 7 bases from J; junction bases left unmatched: 4. CDR3 length equals 12 residues. From germline, CDR1 is SQVTM and CDR2 ANQGSEA. The CDR3 DNA reads as TGCAGCGTTGCCACAGGGGGCGGTGGCTACACCTTC. This sequence encodes CSVATGGGGYTF.